The present T cell receptor (beta chain) was sequenced within a study of T cell responses to AZD1222 COVID-19 vaccine. Findings and limits, study-wide: Recipients of two AZD1222 doses showed rising Spike-specific TCR breadth and depth.

The data were produced by immunoSEQ multiplex PCR, yet TCRdb's version contains in-frame clones alone and is incomplete. The sample holds under 200,000 clones, 94% seen once. A word on this clone: The antigen is not known.

V lost 8 bases to trimming and J lost 2 bases, with 13 bases between them. The CDR3 has 14 amino acids. Germline values: CDR1 LNHDA, CDR2 SQIVND (reference sequence). The rearrangement links TRBV19 to TRBJ1-5, with D perhaps matching TRBD1 (5 bases). The sequence was obtained from an adult in good health. The sequencing here drew on peripheral blood, taken on day 0 of AZD1222 vaccination. The CDR3 loop is CASGGSGGNQPQHF. The DNA of the CDR3 is TGTGCCAGTGGGGGTTCGGGGGGCAATCAGCCCCAGCATTTT.